This TCR beta chain emerged from a study of blood T cell repertoires in COVID-19. Germline V gene sequence: CDR1 GTSNPN, CDR2 SVGIG (reference sequence). The CDR3 has 15 amino acids. V was clipped by 2 bases and J by 7 bases; unmatched bases: 7. Sequencing was performed with immunoSEQ multiplex PCR; in TCRdb, only in-frame clones are kept and a portion is missing. The repertoire holds approximately 300,000 clones, with around 86% as singletons. Material for sequencing was PBMCs or T cells enriched from blood (not recorded which). This rearrangement joins TRBV30 to TRBJ1-4, with 10 bases that match TRBD1. This sequence originates from a woman under 30 who had recovered from COVID-19. The CDR3 spells CAWSSRQGAFEKLFF. In DNA form, the CDR3 reads TGTGCCTGGAGTTCCAGACAGGGGGCGTTTGAAAAACTGTTTTTT.